These 13 T cell receptor beta chains were sequenced from one sample in a study of blood T cell repertoires in COVID-19. TCRdb's copy holds only in-frame clones and misses some; the assay was immunoSEQ multiplex PCR. The table has some 120,000 clones, approximately 87% seen once; the top ten hold over 3.5%. The sequenced material came from peripheral blood. The receptors derive from a woman aged 55-69 years with acute or convalescent COVID-19.

Regarding this clone: Germline is not matched at one junction end, which may reflect a read error. J is TRBJ2-5 and V is TRBV7-7, with unresolved D. Germline assignment: CDR1 SSHAT and CDR2 FNYEAQ (reference sequence). The CDR3 runs 17 residues. In DNA, the CDR3 is TGTGCTAGCAGCCGGCTCGCTCCGACGGTACCAAGAGGGACCCAGTACTTC. Amino acid sequence: CASSRLAPTVPRGTQYF.

The CDR3 DNA is TGTGCCAGCAGCTCGGGGGTTAGGAATTCACCCCTCCACTTT. This encodes CASSSGVRNSPLHF. The chain has TRBV14 and TRBJ1-6, with a possible D match to TRBD1 (5 bases). Germline assignment: CDR1 SGHDN and CDR2 FVKESK. Trimming left V 5 bases short and J 7 bases short, with 12 bases between. This CDR3 contains 14 residues.

The V and J genes are TRBV24-1 and TRBJ2-3, with 13 bases aligning to TRBD2. V shed 3 bases and J 0 bases; nucleotides not matched to a gene: 8. The CDR3 has 19 residues. CDR1 KGHDR and CDR2 SFDVKD come from the germline V gene. Here the CDR3 reads CATSDPGTSGNPSTDTQYF. The CDR3, as DNA: TGTGCCACCAGTGATCCCGGGACTAGCGGGAACCCTAGCACAGATACGCAGTATTTT.

This chain connects TRBV6-1 to TRBJ2-7; 7 bases fit TRBD1. This CDR3 is 13 amino acids long. Trimming took 2 bases from V and 4 from J; bases not matched to a gene: 2. The germline gives CDR1 MNHNS, CDR2 SASEGT. DNA for the CDR3: TGTGCCAGCAGTGAACAGACAGGGTACGAGCAGTACTTC. Translating gives CASSEQTGYEQYF.

The chain links TRBV20-1 to TRBJ2-5; no definite D call. Per germline, CDR1 DFQATT and CDR2 SNEGSKA (reference sequence). The CDR3 extends over 11 amino acids. Between the trimmed V and J ends, which lost 6 bases and 3 bases, there was a span of 8 bases. The DNA of the CDR3 is TGCAGTGCAGAGGTGGAAGAGACCCAGTACTTC. Its translation: CSAEVEETQYF.

The chain couples TRBV6-5 to TRBJ1-6; D is possibly TRBD1 (5 bases). From germline, CDR1 is MNHEY and CDR2 SVGAGI. Trimming took off 1 base at V and 6 bases at J, with 10 bases between the two ends. The CDR3 length is 15 residues. The CDR3 DNA reads as TGTGCCAGCAGTTACTTGGGCGGGGGTAATTCACCCCTCCACTTT. Translation gives CASSYLGGGNSPLHF.

CDR3 nucleotides: TGCGCCAGCAGCTTGGCCCCCGGGACTAGCGGATACAATGAGCAGTTCTTC. Translating gives CASSLAPGTSGYNEQFF. The chain couples TRBV5-1 to TRBJ2-1, with 11 bases aligning to TRBD2. Germline CDR1 and CDR2: SGHRS and YFSETQ. V trimming: 0 bases; J trimming: 4 bases; junction bases outside the gene matches: 6. The CDR3 totals 17 residues.

The chain is built from TRBV5-1 and TRBJ2-2; D is uncertain. This CDR3 is 17 amino acids long. Germline CDR1 SGHRS, CDR2 YFSETQ. V dropped 0 bases and J dropped 0 bases, with 12 bases sitting between them. In DNA form, the CDR3 reads TGCGCCAGCAGCTTGGCCCCAGGCCAGGCGAACACCGGGGAGCTGTTTTTT. Protein: CASSLAPGQANTGELFF.

The chain is built from TRBV27 and TRBJ2-7; D is perhaps TRBD1 (6 bases). Trimming cost V 2 bases and J 0 bases, with 11 bases left between them. CDR3 size: 15 residues. The V gene's germline CDR1 is MNHEY and CDR2 SMNVEV (reference sequence). CDR3 coding DNA: TGTGCCAGCAGTTTAGGAAGGGGGTTCTCCTACGAGCAGTACTTC. This translates into CASSLGRGFSYEQYF.

CDR3 protein: CASKREAYEQYV. The CDR3 nucleotides read TGTGCCAGCAAGAGGGAAGCCTACGAGCAGTACGTC. J is TRBJ2-7 and V is TRBV2; weak D call: TRBD2 (5 bases). Germline V gene lookup returns CDR1 SNHLY and CDR2 FYNNEI. Between the trimmed V and J ends, which lost 7 bases and 2 bases, there was a span of 9 bases. The CDR3 is made up of 12 amino acids.

The CDR3 nucleotides are TGTGCCAGCAGCTTGGGGGAGAGGAATGAAAAACTGTTTTTT. Protein: CASSLGERNEKLFF. The V and J genes are TRBV5-4 and TRBJ1-4; D gene ambiguous. Trimming stripped 0 bases from V and 5 bases from J, with 8 bases between. This CDR3 spans 14 amino acids. The germline V gene has CDR1 SGHNT and CDR2 YYREEE (reference sequence).

This chain links TRBV4-1 with TRBJ1-1, with D unresolved. This CDR3 has 16 amino acids. Per the germline V gene, CDR1 is MGHRA and CDR2 is YSYEKL. Trimming removed 0 bases from V and 5 bases from J, with 16 bases in between. Here the CDR3 reads CASSQDSGRRGTEAFF. The CDR3 DNA is TGCGCCAGCAGCCAAGATTCGGGCAGGCGGGGAACTGAAGCTTTCTTT.

The J gene is TRBJ2-1, the V gene TRBV2; weak D call: TRBD2 (6 bases). V dropped 9 bases and J dropped 5 bases, with 17 bases sitting between them. This CDR3 has 14 residues. Germline CDR1 is SNHLY and CDR2 is FYNNEI. CDR3: CASKVWERDNEQFF. The CDR3 DNA follows: TGTGCCAGTAAGGTGTGGGAGCGGGACAATGAGCAGTTCTTC.